This TCR beta chain was recovered during a study of OX40 agonist ivuxolimab in advanced cancers. Study in general: Administration of intravenous ivuxolimab to patients occurred every 2 weeks at 0.01 to 10 mg/kg. Whole-study findings and limits: Expanded peripheral T cells had an undetermined antigen specificity.

For this clone: Its antigen is currently unknown.

The CDR3 sequence is 15 residues long. Germline lookup yields CDR1 SEHNR and CDR2 FQNEAQ (reference sequence). Trimming shortened V by 1 base and J by 2 bases, and 6 bases separated the two germline ends. Data came from immunoSEQ multiplex PCR; TCRdb stores just in-frame clones and leaves some out. The sample shows some 68,000 clones, around 89% of them seen only once. The receptor was derived from an adult with an advanced solid tumor such as melanoma, head and neck, liver or kidney cancer. The J gene is TRBJ2-6, the V gene TRBV7-9; D is unclear. This specimen consisted of CD4+ or CD8+ T cells sorted from blood, obtained in a trial of the OX40 agonist ivuxolimab. CDR3 nucleotide sequence: TGTGCCAGCAGCTTAGAAACCCCTGGGGCCAACGTCCTGACTTTC. Protein sequence: CASSLETPGANVLTF. Using reference TRBV7-9 and TRBJ2-6 for the parts outside the CDR3, the full variable domain is DTGVSQNPRHKITKRGQNVTFRCDPISEHNRLYWYRQTLGQGPEFLTYFQNEAQLEKSRLLSDRFSAERPKGSFSTLEIQRTEQGDSAMYLCASSLETPGANVLTFGAGSRLTVL.